A selection of T cell receptor beta chains follows, all from one sample in a study of OX40 agonist ivuxolimab in advanced cancers. Assay: immunoSEQ multiplex PCR; the TCRdb copy retains only in-frame clones and omits some. The table has tens of thousands of clones, approximately 90% seen once. The sample consisted of CD4+ or CD8+ T cells sorted from blood, taken in a trial of the OX40 agonist ivuxolimab. These receptors all stem from an adult with an advanced solid tumor such as melanoma, head and neck, liver or kidney cancer. CDR3s include the opening cysteine and the closing phenylalanine or tryptophan. The order of the fields is J gene, clone size, D gene, V gene, CDR3 protein, CDR3 DNA. D genes are given only for firm matches. Size values are once, few and many counts, or a class for expanded clones, and some rows have none.

TRBJ2-3 - - TRBV5-1 CASSLLSFSDTQYF TGCGCCAGCAGCCTCCTCTCATTTTCAGATACGCAGTATTTT
TRBJ2-3 - TRBD1 TRBV19 CASKGTGEVDTQYF TGTGCCAGTAAGGGGACAGGGGAAGTAGATACGCAGTATTTT
TRBJ1-4 once TRBD1 TRBV27 CASSRSPGQSYEKLFF TGTGCCAGCAGTCGAAGCCCGGGACAGAGCTATGAAAAACTGTTTTTT
TRBJ1-2 few TRBD1 TRBV10-3 CAISPWGTDHGYTF TGTGCCATCAGTCCCTGGGGGACAGATCATGGCTACACCTTC
TRBJ2-1 - TRBD2 TRBV5-1 CASSSGLAGDEQFF TGCGCCAGCAGCTCCGGACTAGCGGGAGATGAGCAGTTCTTC
TRBJ2-5 once - TRBV10-2 CASRDASRVAQYF TGCGCCAGCCGGGACGCCTCGCGGGTGGCCCAGTACTTC
TRBJ2-2 - - TRBV2 CASSVDQNTGELFF TGTGCCAGCAGCGTTGACCAGAACACCGGGGAGCTGTTTTTT
TRBJ2-7 few TRBD1 TRBV5-1 CASSFSGTGNYEQYF TGCGCCAGCAGCTTTTCCGGGACAGGGAACTACGAGCAGTACTTC
TRBJ1-1 - - TRBV30 CAWSLTENTEAFF TGTGCCTGGAGTTTAACAGAGAACACTGAAGCTTTCTTT
TRBJ2-1 - - TRBV19 CASSISVMGEQFF TGTGCCAGTAGTATAAGTGTAATGGGTGAGCAGTTCTTC
TRBJ2-1 - - TRBV4-1 CASSQEGGGGYNEQFF TGCGCCAGCAGCCAAGAAGGAGGGGGGGGCTACAATGAGCAGTTCTTC
TRBJ2-1 - TRBD2 TRBV11-3 CASSPPGLAGDAYNEQFF TGTGCCAGCAGCCCACCGGGACTAGCGGGAGATGCTTACAATGAGCAGTTCTTC
TRBJ2-7 - - TRBV6-5 CASSGSTEQYF TGTGCCAGCAGTGGATCGACCGAGCAGTACTTC
TRBJ1-4 - - TRBV28 CASSTGTRITGLFF TGTGCCAGCAGCACCGGGACACGGATTACGGGACTGTTTTTT
TRBJ2-5 - - TRBV5-1 CASSLARYKNQETQYF TGCGCCAGCAGCCTTGCCCGGTACAAGAACCAAGAGACCCAGTACTTC
TRBJ2-2 - - TRBV9 CASSVGVGADTGELFF TGTGCCAGCAGCGTAGGCGTGGGGGCGGACACCGGGGAGCTGTTTTTT
TRBJ1-1 - - TRBV5-1 CASSLRWGLNTEAFF TGCGCCAGCAGCTTGCGGTGGGGCTTGAACACTGAAGCTTTCTTT
TRBJ2-7 - - TRBV18 CASSRLGGDFYEQYF TGTGCCAGCTCACGCTTAGGAGGGGACTTCTACGAGCAGTACTTC
TRBJ2-3 - TRBD2 TRBV29-1 CSVGSGRADTQYF TGCAGCGTAGGTAGCGGGAGGGCAGATACGCAGTATTTT
TRBJ2-7 - - TRBV6-1 CASSELGMGYEQYF TGTGCCAGCAGTGAGCTTGGGATGGGGTACGAGCAGTACTTC
TRBJ2-7 - - TRBV6-6 CASSTDTYYEQYF TGTGCCAGCAGTACGGACACATACTACGAGCAGTACTTC
TRBJ1-5 - - TRBV7-8 CASRDRGSNQPQHF TGTGCCAGCAGAGACAGAGGTAGCAATCAGCCCCAGCATTTT
TRBJ2-7 - TRBD2 TRBV30 CAWSVGLAGGNEQYF TGTGCCTGGAGTGTTGGCCTAGCGGGAGGTAACGAGCAGTACTTC
TRBJ1-1 - - TRBV7-9 CASSSQGYTEAFF TGTGCCAGCAGCTCACAGGGTTACACTGAAGCTTTCTTT
TRBJ1-2 - TRBD1 TRBV5-5 CASSSRTGGNHGYTF TGTGCCAGCAGCTCGCGGACAGGGGGTAACCATGGCTACACCTTC
TRBJ2-2 few - TRBV27 CASSQGKFTGELFF TGTGCCAGCAGCCAGGGAAAGTTCACCGGGGAGCTGTTTTTT
TRBJ2-7 - TRBD1 TRBV25-1 CASSDRHGQGALHEQYF TGTGCCAGCAGTGATAGACACGGACAGGGGGCGCTCCACGAGCAGTACTTC
TRBJ2-7 few - TRBV5-6 CASSQGLQTMEQYF TGTGCCAGCAGCCAGGGACTCCAAACAATGGAGCAGTACTTC
TRBJ1-5 - - TRBV6-6 CASSRPGLPQHF TGTGCCAGCAGCCGACCGGGTCTGCCCCAGCATTTT
TRBJ2-2 - TRBD1 TRBV4-1 CASSQGQGALTGELFF TGCGCCAGCAGCCAGGGACAGGGGGCGCTCACCGGGGAGCTGTTTTTT
TRBJ2-2 - - TRBV27 CASSLPGTLSGELFF TGTGCCAGCAGTCTGCCCGGGACCCTGAGCGGGGAGCTGTTTTTT
TRBJ1-2 - - TRBV19 CASSIDRGVANYGYTF TGTGCCAGTAGTATTGATCGGGGGGTCGCGAACTATGGCTACACCTTC